This TCR beta chain was found in a study of regulatory T cells in long-lasting Graves disease. On the study more broadly: Persistent Graves' disease denoted over 5 years of antithyroid drugs plus positive TSH receptor antibodies. Study-level results: There were preferences for TRBV28, TRBJ1-2 and TRBJ2-5 in persistent disease.

With iRepertoire HTBI primers and Arm-PCR of CDR3 regions, TCR beta libraries were built. TCRdb itself ran the multiplex PCR reads through MiXCR, one entry per CDR3 protein. The sample carries 250,000 to 300,000 distinct CDR3 sequences, 20% to 25% recorded once. Comments on this clonotype: Its matching antigen is unknown.

Time point meaning: persistent/refractory GD, antithyroid drugs over 5 years with positive TRAb. From RNA extracted from PBMCs, the TCR library was made. Recruitment took place at an endocrinology department in Xi'an, China. This CDR3 is 21 amino acids long. Trimming stripped 4 bases from V and 0 bases from J, with 25 bases between. V and J are TRBV12-3 or TRBV12-4 and TRBJ2-6, with D tentatively TRBD2 (7 bases). The TCR originated in a female donor with Graves disease. Specimen: peripheral blood mononuclear cells (PBMCs), collected when the disease was refractory, from a patient treated with antithyroid drugs. In DNA form, the CDR3 reads TGTGCCAGCAGTTACTCGATCTGGGAGGGGGGCCTAACCTCTGGGGCCAACGTCCTGACTTTC. Protein product: CASSYSIWEGGLTSGANVLTF.